This TCR beta chain was documented in a study of T cells in Graves' hyperthyroidism and ophthalmopathy. In regard to this clonotype: Its antigen is as yet unknown. Compared with germline, one end of the junction differs, possibly owing to a read error.

Study-level points and caveats: Within blood appeared most thyroid clonotypes that had expanded above 0.001.

TCR beta CDR3 regions were amplified from RNA. Carried out on the TCR CDR3, a first-round RT-PCR used the HTBI primer set. TCRdb ran MiXCR on the multiplex PCR reads and lists one entry per CDR3 protein. This repertoire shows about 700,000 distinct CDR3 sequences, 11% to 15% found once; its top ten account for around 9.6%. CDR3 length: 13 residues. The germline gives CDR1 SGDLS, CDR2 YYNGEE. No progression to ophthalmopathy during 18 months of follow-up defined stable disease. Material: blood. The gene calls are TRBV9 and TRBJ2-2, with D perhaps matching TRBD2 (5 bases). The receptor was isolated from a young woman with Graves' hyperthyroidism. The CDR3 is CASNERPTGELLF. The CDR3 region has the DNA TGTGCCAGCAACGAGCGGCCCACCGGGGAGCTGCTTTTT.